This TCR beta chain was captured in a study of T cell responses to AZD1222 COVID-19 vaccine. Study observations and caveats: The breadth and depth of Spike-specific TCRs increased once two AZD1222 doses had been given. Nearly half of unique spike-specific TCRs reportedly avoided B.1.351 and B.1.1.7 mutated regions. Donors were chiefly white British, with a greater number of females, and clonal diversity was perhaps underestimated.

J was trimmed by 6 bases and V by 3 bases; bases with no gene match: 13. The V gene's germline CDR1 is MDHEN and CDR2 SYDVKM. This CDR3 is 16 amino acids long. The data were produced by immunoSEQ multiplex PCR, yet TCRdb's version contains in-frame clones alone and is incomplete. The repertoire holds 90,000 or so clones, 75% to 90% seen once, with around 5.5% in the top ten. On this clone itself: Its specificity is not known.

Material: peripheral blood, obtained 28 days after the second AZD1222 dose. The chain joins TRBV28 to TRBJ1-2; 7 positions match TRBD1. This TCR was recovered from an adult who received the AZD1222 COVID-19 vaccine. In nucleotides, the CDR3 is TGTGCCAGCAGTTTTAATCCCCACAGGGGAGGCCATGGCTACACCTTC. Translation: CASSFNPHRGGHGYTF.